One T cell receptor (beta chain) is described in this entry. The table lists this clonotype with a few counts. Its cognate antigen has yet to be identified. There are no base qualities to consult, and no much larger clone falls within one base. Libraries were built with multiplex PCR. Reads for this sample came from an Illumina HiSeq 4000. To build TCR beta libraries, CDR3 regions were amplified by Arm-PCR using iRepertoire HTBI primers. PCR products were gel purified before sequencing. Under the source paper's analysis protocol: Across samples, roughly 60 TRBV and over 11 TRBJ segments were identified and used for gene usage analysis of CDR3 amino acid clonotypes. COPE and FqMerger were used to merge the filtered high-quality paired reads into contigs. Contigs were aligned with BLAST to IMGT TRBV, TRBD and TRBJ reference genes, and CDR3 was defined per IMGT. Clonotypes above 0.1% frequency were classified as highly expanded clones. Shannon entropy served as the measure of repertoire diversity, while the Gini coefficient captured V-J evenness. A clonotype found in more than one individual was treated as public. TCRdb reprocessed the public reads (quality trimming at Q25 with fastp, clone calling with MiXCR) and kept in-frame beta chains. Identical CDR3 protein sequences are pooled into one entry, listed with their most common genes and DNA. The V and J calls shown here were made by TCRdb, not taken from the authors' results. Recorded for this sample are around 500,000 distinct CDR3 sequences; 13% of them occurred a single time. Together, the top ten hold roughly a tenth of the sample.

The sample comes from a study of regulatory T cells in long-lasting Graves disease (dated by TCRdb to the early 2020s). Turning to the overall study: In the newly diagnosed Graves' disease group, patients had been taking antithyroid drugs for less than 3 months. The study was registered as a clinical trial and conducted in China. A total of around 35 samples were covered by TCR sequencing, comprising around 13 persistent and about 20 newly diagnosed Graves' disease patients. This study used TCR sequencing and RNA sequencing of peripheral blood to compare persistent Graves' disease patients against newly diagnosed Graves' disease patients.

The CDR1 and CDR2 encoded by the germline V gene (reference sequence) are LNHNV and YYDKDF. The CDR3 runs 16 amino acids, cysteine and phenylalanine included. The CDR3 DNA has 48 bases and is translated from base 1. V and J are truncated by 0 bases and 6 bases respectively, leaving an intervening sequence of 17 bases. Taken with the paper, the label for time point translates to: newly diagnosed GD, antithyroid drugs for less than 3 months. For both TCR sequencing and RNA sequencing, RNA was extracted from PBMCs using TRIzol. The diagnosis of Graves' disease was made according to American Thyroid Association guidelines. Patients were recruited from an endocrinology department in Xi'an, China. Each patient gave 9 to 10 milliliters of peripheral blood, collected in an EDTA anticoagulant tube. PBMCs were isolated by Ficoll Paque Plus density gradient separation without further T cell sorting. An Agilent 2100 Bioanalyzer and agarose gel were used to check RNA quality, while a NanoDrop 2000 measured RNA concentration.

Broader findings and caveats from the paper: The small sample size was acknowledged by the authors as a limitation that may reduce accuracy. Compared with newly diagnosed patients, patients with persistent Graves' disease had lower TCR Shannon entropy and fewer highly expanded clones, which suggests clonal expansion. Peripheral blood alone was examined, since thyroid tissue, which constituted the primary lesion, could not be accessed. More public clonotypes were shared among persistent patients (roughly 2,700) than among newly diagnosed patients (over 900). Persistent disease showed preferential use of TRBV28, TRBJ1-2 and TRBJ2-5, whereas newly diagnosed disease favored TRBV20-1 and TRBJ2-1. Sequencing and analysis were limited to the TCR beta chain.

A further study also used this sample, focusing on T cells in Graves' hyperthyroidism and ophthalmopathy. Per the second study: Stable Graves' hyperthyroidism was defined as the absence of progression to ophthalmopathy over 18 months of follow-up. Hyperthyroidism patients were newly diagnosed, with disease duration under 2 months, and aged 18 to 65 years. The study excluded patients with uncontrolled infections, other autoimmune diseases, pregnancy or lactation. Clinical symptoms, serum thyroxine and TRAb, thyroid ultrasound, and orbital computed tomography formed the basis for the diagnoses. The first round of RT-PCR for the TCR CDR3 was performed with the HTBI primer set and the Qiagen OneStep RT-PCR kit. Most expanded thyroid clonotypes (frequency above 0.001) were also detected in blood, suggesting blood repertoires may reflect thyroid immune responses. A model built on a 13 V-J signature distinguished ophthalmopathy from stable hyperthyroidism, reaching around 88% sensitivity and under 84% specificity in cross-validation and 80%/75% in testing. In validation, progression to ophthalmopathy was predicted by the model with 65% to 71% sensitivity and 72% to 80% specificity, a median of roughly six months before onset. To identify TCR V-J signatures that set the groups apart, the researchers used a discovery cohort of about a hundred patients, made up of around 40 with Graves' ophthalmopathy and about 55 with stable Graves' hyperthyroidism. Prospective prediction of ophthalmopathy was tested in an independent validation cohort consisting of fewer than 20 hyperthyroidism patients and some 16 patients who later progressed to ophthalmopathy. The 95 to 100 discovery patients were randomly divided into training and test sets at a 7:3 ratio. The study also compared thyroid tissue and blood T-cell repertoires from over 5 Graves' hyperthyroidism patients. After sampling, hyperthyroidism patients received methimazole starting at 30 mg daily, and ophthalmopathy patients received high-dose intravenous methylprednisolone. The libraries were constructed in a second round of multiplex PCR and then size-selected and purified. Libraries were sequenced paired-end with 100 bp reads on an Illumina HiSeq2000. SOAPnuke was used to process the raw data, with reads discarded if the reads contained adapters or uncalled bases, had a mean Phred below 15, or lacked an exact constant-primer or identifier match. High-quality paired reads were merged with COPE v1.2.5, and unique nucleotide sequences were defined as clonotypes. MiTCR v1.1 was used to align clonotypes to the IMGT TRBV, TRBD and TRBJ reference segments. Analysis was restricted to V-J combinations with a frequency above 0.0001, which covered roughly 99% of repertoires. A TCS score was defined as the ratio between F50 (clonal expansion) and ExV (chaos), using BLOSUM62-based TCRdist between CDR3 peptides within each V-J. Welch's t-statistics and random forest reduced around 510 V-J features to about 12, which were used in a naive Bayes classifier (R e1071). Sample size was not statistically predetermined, and blinding of investigators to group allocation was not performed. According to the paper, TCR Vbeta CDR3 sequencing was carried out on over 130 peripheral blood samples, which came from 40 to 45 ophthalmopathy, 80 or so hyperthyroidism and about 17 progressor patients.

The sample was peripheral blood mononuclear cells (PBMCs), taken at new diagnosis, from a patient treated with antithyroid drugs. In this chain, TRBV15 is recombined with TRBJ1-2; the D gene is perhaps TRBD1, on 5 matching bases. This sequence was found in a young man with Graves disease. Donor details come from another sample of the same person, matched by shared clones. Here is the DNA: TGTGCCACCAGCAGAGATAAGAAGACAGTCCTCCATGGCTACACCTTC. Translated, this gives CATSRDKKTVLHGYTF.